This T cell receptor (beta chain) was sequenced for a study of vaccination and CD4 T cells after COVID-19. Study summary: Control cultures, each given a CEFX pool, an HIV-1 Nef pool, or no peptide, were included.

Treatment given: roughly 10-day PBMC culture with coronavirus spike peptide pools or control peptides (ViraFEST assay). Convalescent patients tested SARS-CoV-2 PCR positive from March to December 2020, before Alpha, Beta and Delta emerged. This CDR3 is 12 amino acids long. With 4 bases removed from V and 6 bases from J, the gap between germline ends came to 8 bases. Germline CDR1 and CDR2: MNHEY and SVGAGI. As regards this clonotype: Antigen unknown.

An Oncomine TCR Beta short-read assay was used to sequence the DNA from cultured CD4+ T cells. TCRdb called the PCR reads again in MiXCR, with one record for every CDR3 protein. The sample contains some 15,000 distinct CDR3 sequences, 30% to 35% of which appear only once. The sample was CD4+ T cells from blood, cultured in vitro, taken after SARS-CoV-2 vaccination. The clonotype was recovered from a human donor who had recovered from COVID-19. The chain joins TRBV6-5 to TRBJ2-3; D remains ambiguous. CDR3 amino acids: CASSSPPDTQYF. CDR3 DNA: TGTGCCAGCAGTTCCCCCCCCGATACGCAGTATTTT.